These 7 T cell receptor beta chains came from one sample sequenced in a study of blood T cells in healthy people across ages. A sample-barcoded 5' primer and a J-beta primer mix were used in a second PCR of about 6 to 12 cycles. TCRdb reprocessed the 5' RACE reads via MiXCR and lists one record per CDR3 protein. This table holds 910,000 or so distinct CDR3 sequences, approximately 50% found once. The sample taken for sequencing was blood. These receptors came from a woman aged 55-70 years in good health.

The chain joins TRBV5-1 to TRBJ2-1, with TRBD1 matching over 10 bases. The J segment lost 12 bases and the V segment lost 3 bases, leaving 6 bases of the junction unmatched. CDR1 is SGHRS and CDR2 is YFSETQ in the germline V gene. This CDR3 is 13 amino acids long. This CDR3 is CASSSRGTGVQFF. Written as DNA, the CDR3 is TGCGCCAGCAGCTCGAGGGGGACAGGGGTGCAGTTCTTC.

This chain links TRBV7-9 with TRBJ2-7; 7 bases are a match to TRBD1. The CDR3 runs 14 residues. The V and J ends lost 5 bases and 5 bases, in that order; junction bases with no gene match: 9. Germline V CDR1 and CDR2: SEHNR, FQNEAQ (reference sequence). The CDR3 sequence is CASSRRQGNDEQYF. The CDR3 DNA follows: TGTGCCAGCAGCCGCCGACAGGGTAACGACGAGCAGTACTTC. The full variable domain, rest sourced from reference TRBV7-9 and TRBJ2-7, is DTGVSQNPRHKITKRGQNVTFRCDPISEHNRLYWYRQTLGQGPEFLTYFQNEAQLEKSRLLSDRFSAERPKGSFSTLEIQRTEQGDSAMYLCASSRRQGNDEQYFGPGTRLTVT.

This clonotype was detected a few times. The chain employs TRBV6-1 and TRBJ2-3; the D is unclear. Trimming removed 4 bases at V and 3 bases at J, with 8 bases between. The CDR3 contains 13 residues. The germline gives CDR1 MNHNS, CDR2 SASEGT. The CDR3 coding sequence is TGTGCCAGCAGTGGGATCGTGACAGATACGCAGTATTTT. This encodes CASSGIVTDTQYF.

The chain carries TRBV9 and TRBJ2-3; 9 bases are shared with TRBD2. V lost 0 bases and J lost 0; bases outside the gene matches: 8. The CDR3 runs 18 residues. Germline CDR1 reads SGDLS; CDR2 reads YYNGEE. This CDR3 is CASSVGSGSSLSTDTQYF. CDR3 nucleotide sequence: TGTGCCAGCAGCGTAGGTAGCGGGAGTTCTCTCAGCACAGATACGCAGTATTTT.

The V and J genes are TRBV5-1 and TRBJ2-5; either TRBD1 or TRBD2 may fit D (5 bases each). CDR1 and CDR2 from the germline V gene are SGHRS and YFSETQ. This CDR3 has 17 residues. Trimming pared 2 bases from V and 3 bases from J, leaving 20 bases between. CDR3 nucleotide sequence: TGCGCCAGCAGCTTTACCGGGGCAGGGAACTGGGAAGAGACCCAGTACTTC. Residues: CASSFTGAGNWEETQYF.

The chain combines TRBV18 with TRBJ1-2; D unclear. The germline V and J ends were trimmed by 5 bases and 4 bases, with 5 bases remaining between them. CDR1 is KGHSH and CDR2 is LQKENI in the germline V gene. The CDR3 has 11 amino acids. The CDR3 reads CASSITYGYTF. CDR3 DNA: TGTGCCAGCTCAATAACCTATGGCTACACCTTC.

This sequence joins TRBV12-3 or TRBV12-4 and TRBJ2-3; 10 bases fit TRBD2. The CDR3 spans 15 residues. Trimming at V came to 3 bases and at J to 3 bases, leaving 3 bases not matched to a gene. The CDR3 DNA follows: TGTGCCAGCAGTTTCATTAGCGGGGGGACAGATACGCAGTATTTT. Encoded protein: CASSFISGGTDTQYF.